The 25 T cell receptor beta chains listed next were all sequenced from one sample in a study of blood T cell repertoires in COVID-19. TCRdb's copy holds only in-frame clones and misses some; the assay was immunoSEQ multiplex PCR. The sample shows about 200,000 clones, about 82% of them seen only once. Specimen: peripheral blood. Source of these receptors: a man in his fifties or sixties with COVID-19, enrolled during active disease.

This clone was picked up one time. The chain is built from TRBV7-3 and TRBJ2-2; tentatively, D is TRBD2 (6 bases). CDR1 SGHTA and CDR2 FQGTGA come from the germline V gene. Trimming removed 4 bases at V and 6 bases at J, with 6 bases between. The CDR3 has 12 residues. DNA for the CDR3: TGTGCCAGCAGCTCGGGGGCCGGGGAGCTGTTTTTT. It specifies CASSSGAGELFF. The full variable domain, its missing parts supplied by reference TRBV7-3 and TRBJ2-2, is GAGVSQTPSNKVTEKGKYVELRCDPISGHTALYWYRQSLGQGPEFLIYFQGTGAADDSGLPNDRFFAVRPEGSVSTLKIQRTERGDSAVYLCASSSGAGELFFGEGSRLTVL.

The chain carries TRBV5-4 and TRBJ2-1; TRBD2 matches 16 bases. V was clipped by 4 bases and J by 4 bases; unmatched bases: 8. Germline V gene lookup returns CDR1 SGHNT and CDR2 YYREEE (reference sequence). The CDR3 runs 18 residues. CDR3: CASSAGTSGRGIYNEQFF. CDR3 DNA sequence: TGTGCCAGCAGCGCCGGGACTAGCGGGAGGGGAATTTACAATGAGCAGTTCTTC.

The rearrangement links TRBV7-9 to TRBJ2-6, with TRBD1 as a possible D gene (6 bases). V dropped 3 bases and J dropped 0 bases, with 18 bases sitting between them. The CDR3 runs 19 residues. Germline values: CDR1 SEHNR, CDR2 FQNEAQ (reference sequence). CDR3 sequence: CASSLQGTLTISGANVLTF. The CDR3 bases are TGTGCCAGCAGCTTGCAAGGGACATTGACGATCTCTGGGGCCAACGTCCTGACTTTC.

The chain joins TRBV11-2 to TRBJ1-2; tentative D call: TRBD1 (5 bases). This CDR3 has 15 amino acids. Germline CDR1 reads SGHAT; CDR2 reads FQNNGV. V was cut by 5 bases and J by 8 bases, with 21 bases left in between. The CDR3, as DNA: TGTGCCAGCAGCCCACAACAACCCCAGGGTACGGGCTACACCTTC. This sequence encodes CASSPQQPQGTGYTF.

The chain employs TRBV14 and TRBJ1-1; no clear D gene. Germline loops: CDR1 SGHDN, CDR2 FVKESK. V was clipped by 11 bases and J by 0 bases, with 13 bases between them. The CDR3 has 13 amino acids. CDR3 nucleotides: TGTGCCTCCTCGGCAGGCATGAACACTGAAGCTTTCTTT. Its protein product is CASSAGMNTEAFF.

The chain combines TRBV2 with TRBJ1-1, with 7 bases fitting TRBD1. V trimming: 0 bases; J trimming: 5 bases; junction bases outside the gene matches: 3. There are 14 residues in the CDR3. Germline CDR1 SNHLY, CDR2 FYNNEI. The CDR3 loop reads CASSEATGKTEAFF. CDR3 bases: TGTGCCAGCAGTGAAGCGACAGGGAAGACTGAAGCTTTCTTT. Full variable domain (missing parts from reference TRBV2 and TRBJ1-1): EPEVTQTPSHQVTQMGQEVILRCVPISNHLYFYWYRQILGQKVEFLVSFYNNEISEKSEIFDDQFSVERPDGSNFTLKIRSTKLEDSAMYFCASSEATGKTEAFFGQGTRLTVV.

Comment on this clone: The same CDR3 arises from other DNA sequences in this sample as well. The chain joins TRBV11-3 to TRBJ2-3; D ambiguous. CDR3 size: 13 residues. CDR1 SGHNT and CDR2 YENEEA come from the germline V gene. Trimming took 1 base from V and 6 from J, leaving 8 bases between them. CDR3 loop: CASSLGPGDTQYF. The DNA of the CDR3 is TGTGCCAGCAGCTTAGGCCCCGGGGATACGCAGTATTTT.

V is TRBV10-3 and J is TRBJ2-7; 9 bases map to TRBD2. There are 16 residues in the CDR3. In germline, CDR1 is ENHRY, CDR2 SYGVKD. With V trimmed by 3 bases and J by 3 bases, 9 bases remained unmatched. The CDR3 DNA reads as TGTGCCATCAGTGACCGCGGGAGGGGCGGAAGCTACGAGCAGTACTTC. Translating gives CAISDRGRGGSYEQYF.

The chain employs TRBV27 and TRBJ1-6; 10 bases are a match to TRBD1. CDR1 and CDR2 (germline): MNHEY, SMNVEV (reference sequence). V gave up 2 bases and J gave up 8 bases; unmatched junction bases: 3. This CDR3 has 15 amino acids. The CDR3 reads CASSLMTGGYSPLHF. The CDR3 nucleotides are TGTGCCAGCAGTTTAATGACAGGGGGCTATTCACCCCTCCACTTT.

The V call is TRBV5-1, the J call TRBJ2-7, with 8 bases identical to TRBD1. This CDR3 is built from 15 residues. The V and J ends lost 5 bases and 3 bases, in that order; junction bases with no gene match: 10. Germline V gene sequence: CDR1 SGHRS, CDR2 YFSETQ. CDR3 residues: CASRLALGQGYEQYF. The CDR3 DNA reads TGCGCCAGCAGGTTAGCCCTCGGACAGGGCTACGAGCAGTACTTC.

This chain connects TRBV19 to TRBJ1-1; D perhaps matches TRBD1 (6 bases). V was shortened by 7 bases and J by 0 bases, with 15 bases between the two germline ends. Germline values: CDR1 LNHDA, CDR2 SQIVND (reference sequence). The CDR3 sequence is 15 residues long. CDR3 amino acids: CASTTGMWVNTEAFF. The CDR3 DNA reads TGTGCCAGTACCACAGGGATGTGGGTGAACACTGAAGCTTTCTTT.

J is TRBJ2-1 and V is TRBV5-6, with 9 bases that match TRBD2. The CDR3 covers 15 residues. V was pared by 2 bases and J by 7 bases, with 7 bases of the junction left unmatched. CDR1 is SGHDT and CDR2 is YYEEEE in the germline V gene. The DNA of the CDR3 is TGTGCCAGCAGCTTTTTAGCGGGAGAGAGGAATGAGCAGTTCTTC. The encoded protein is CASSFLAGERNEQFF.

This clone appeared a single time. V is TRBV5-4 and J is TRBJ1-1; a possible D gene is TRBD1 (6 bases). Per germline, CDR1 SGHNT and CDR2 YYREEE (reference sequence). The length of the CDR3 is 13 residues. The germline V and J ends were trimmed by 0 bases and 6 bases, with 9 bases remaining between them. The CDR3 sequence is CASSLGGLAEAFF. CDR3 sequence (DNA): TGTGCCAGCAGCTTGGGGGGGCTAGCTGAAGCTTTCTTT. Full variable domain (missing parts from reference TRBV5-4 and TRBJ1-1): ETGVTQSPTHLIKTRGQQVTLRCSSQSGHNTVSWYQQALGQGPQFIFQYYREEENGRGNFPPRFSGLQFPNYSSELNVNALELDDSALYLCASSLGGLAEAFFGQGTRLTVV.

The gene calls are TRBV5-1 and TRBJ1-1; tentative D call: TRBD1 (5 bases). The germline gives CDR1 SGHRS, CDR2 YFSETQ. V lost 4 bases and J 1 base, leaving 8 bases between the germline ends. This CDR3 is 13 amino acids long. The CDR3 sequence is CASSKQENTEAFF. The CDR3 region has the DNA TGCGCCAGCAGCAAACAGGAGAACACTGAAGCTTTCTTT.

The gene calls are TRBV15 and TRBJ2-5, with TRBD2 matching over 10 bases. The CDR3 extends over 15 amino acids. The germline V gene encodes CDR1 LNHNV and CDR2 YYDKDF (reference sequence). V trimming: 1 base; J trimming: 3 bases; junction bases outside the gene matches: 2. CDR3: CATSRGTSGKETQYF. DNA of the CDR3: TGTGCCACCAGCAGAGGGACTAGCGGAAAAGAGACCCAGTACTTC.

V usage is TRBV19 and J usage is TRBJ1-5, with 7 bases aligning to TRBD1. V lost 5 bases, J lost 7 bases, and 11 bases stayed unmatched. The length of the CDR3 is 15 residues. Germline CDR1 and CDR2: LNHDA and SQIVND (reference sequence). The CDR3 protein is CASSLDRTRAQPQHF. CDR3 DNA: TGTGCCAGTAGTTTGGACAGGACTCGGGCCCAGCCCCAGCATTTT. The full variable domain, completed using reference TRBV19 and TRBJ1-5, is DGGITQSPKYLFRKEGQNVTLSCEQNLNHDAMYWYRQDPGQGLRLIYYSQIVNDFQKGDIAEGYSVSREKKESFPLTVTSAQKNPTAFYLCASSLDRTRAQPQHFGDGTRLSIL.

The gene calls are TRBV29-1 and TRBJ2-3; tentatively, D is TRBD1 (8 bases). V lost 8 bases and J lost 1, with 16 bases in between. Germline CDR1 SQVTM, CDR2 ANQGSEA. CDR3 length: 14 residues. The CDR3 sequence is CSSGEGQGTDTQYF. DNA for the CDR3: TGCAGCTCAGGGGAGGGACAGGGCACAGATACGCAGTATTTT.

V gene TRBV3-1 (or the pseudogene TRBV3-2) combines with J gene TRBJ2-2; D might be TRBD1 (6 bases). CDR3 length: 15 amino acids. V dropped 0 bases and J dropped 5 bases, with 10 bases sitting between them. The V gene's germline CDR1 is LGHDT and CDR2 YNNKEL (reference sequence). CDR3 in amino acids: CASSQEGANTGELFF. The DNA for the CDR3 is TGTGCCAGCAGCCAAGAGGGGGCAAATACCGGGGAGCTGTTTTTT.

This sequence joins TRBV27 and TRBJ2-7, with D maybe TRBD1 (6 bases). Germline CDR1 and CDR2: MNHEY and SMNVEV (reference sequence). This CDR3 region has 13 residues. The V gene lost 4 bases and the J gene lost 5 bases, with 12 bases spanning the gap. CDR3 loop: CASSYTGRDEQYF. Here the CDR3 DNA reads TGTGCCAGCAGTTATACAGGGCGCGACGAGCAGTACTTC.

The chain uses TRBV11-2 and TRBJ1-6, with TRBD1 as a possible D gene (5 bases). Germline CDR1 and CDR2: SGHAT and FQNNGV. The CDR3 runs 15 residues. The germline V and J ends were trimmed by 4 bases and 10 bases, with 17 bases remaining between them. In DNA, the CDR3 is TGTGCCAGCAGCTCATCTCGGGGGGGTAGGTCACCCCTCCACTTT. Amino acids: CASSSSRGGRSPLHF.

This chain connects TRBV10-3 to TRBJ1-1; D unclear. The V and J ends lost 6 bases and 3 bases respectively, with 5 bases between them. The CDR3 has 11 amino acids. Looked up from germline, CDR1 is ENHRY and CDR2 is SYGVKD. The CDR3, as DNA: TGTGCCATCAGCCCGGACACTGAAGCTTTCTTT. Encoded protein: CAISPDTEAFF.

This chain connects TRBV28 to TRBJ2-4, with D tentatively TRBD1 (6 bases). Per the germline V gene, CDR1 is MDHEN and CDR2 is SYDVKM. The V end lost 6 bases, the J end lost 4 bases, and 7 bases lay between the germline ends. The CDR3 totals 12 residues. CDR3 DNA sequence: TGTGCCAGCAGGACAGGAAAAAACATTCAGTACTTC. Translation gives CASRTGKNIQYF.

This chain uses TRBV15 with TRBJ1-5, with D possibly TRBD1 on 6 matching bases. The length of the CDR3 is 13 residues. Trimming removed 0 bases from V and 7 bases from J, with 7 bases in between. Germline CDR1 reads LNHNV; CDR2 reads YYDKDF (reference sequence). Here the CDR3 reads CATSREQGQPQHF. The DNA for the CDR3 is TGTGCCACCAGCAGAGAACAGGGACAGCCCCAGCATTTT.

V is TRBV4-2 and J is TRBJ1-1; D not resolved. V was clipped by 4 bases and J by 1 base, with 16 bases between them. Germline V CDR1 and CDR2: LGHNA, YNFKEQ. The CDR3 is made up of 16 amino acids. CDR3 loop: CASSRDGQTKNTEAFF. The CDR3 DNA reads TGTGCCAGCAGCCGAGACGGGCAGACTAAGAACACTGAAGCTTTCTTT.

A note on this clone: This CDR3 is also generated by other DNA sequences in the sample. The chain carries TRBV11-2 and TRBJ2-5; 8 bases align to TRBD1. In germline, CDR1 is SGHAT, CDR2 FQNNGV. CDR3 length equals 15 residues. Trimming cost V 0 bases and J 5 bases; bases outside gene matches: 5. The CDR3 loop reads CASSLEQGAWETQYF. The CDR3 nucleotides read TGTGCCAGCAGCTTAGAGCAGGGGGCGTGGGAGACCCAGTACTTC.